These T cell receptor beta chains were read from a single sample in a study of T cell responses to AZD1222 COVID-19 vaccine. Profiled with immunoSEQ multiplex PCR; TCRdb holds only in-frame clones, not every one. The sample has about 110,000 clones, around 93% seen once. Specimen: peripheral blood, collected on day 0 of AZD1222 vaccination. These receptors were obtained from an adult in good health. The CDR3 runs from the conserved cysteine through the conserved F or W. Each record gives: D gene, V gene, clone size, J gene, CDR3 DNA, CDR3 protein. D genes are given only for firm matches. Clone size is stated in some rows and not others, as once, few, many or a class when expanded.

>NA|TRBV27|NA|TRBJ2-7
TGTGCCAGCAGTTTCAAGGCGGGGCCTTTTCTCGAGCAGTACTTC
CASSFKAGPFLEQYF
>NA|TRBV6-2/TRBV6-3|NA|TRBJ1-2
TGTGCCAGCAGTTACGGGGGTAGAGGTGGCTACACCTTC
CASSYGGRGGYTF
>NA|TRBV30|NA|TRBJ1-2
TGTGCCTGGAGTGATGCTTGGGAAGGCTACACCTTC
CAWSDAWEGYTF
>TRBD2|TRBV3-1/TRBV3-2|medium-sized|TRBJ2-7
TGTGCCAGCAGCCAAGAAGGAGCGGGGGGATCCTACGAGCAGTACTTC
CASSQEGAGGSYEQYF
>NA|TRBV30|NA|TRBJ2-3
TGTGCCTGGAGTCATGCAGATACGCAGTATTTT
CAWSHADTQYF
>NA|TRBV18|NA|TRBJ1-5
TGTGCCAGCTCAGGAGGAGGTACCAGCAATCAGCCCCAGCATTTT
CASSGGGTSNQPQHF
>NA|TRBV5-1|once|TRBJ1-2
TGCGCCAGCAGCTCCAGAGGGTATGGCTACACCTTC
CASSSRGYGYTF
>NA|TRBV3-1/TRBV3-2|NA|TRBJ1-5
TGTGCCAGCAGCGGCCCCTCTCAGCCCCAGCATTTT
CASSGPSQPQHF
>TRBD1|TRBV30|NA|TRBJ2-3
TGTGCCTGGAGCCGGGGACAGGCGAGGTTAGATACGCAGTATTTT
CAWSRGQARLDTQYF
>TRBD2|TRBV14|NA|TRBJ2-5
TGTGCCAGCAGCCCTGGACTAGCGGGGGCCTTCCAAGAGACCCAGTACTTC
CASSPGLAGAFQETQYF
>NA|TRBV28|NA|TRBJ2-1
TGTGCCAGCAGTTTACTTAGCCTGGAGCAGTTCTTC
CASSLLSLEQFF
>NA|TRBV6-1|NA|TRBJ1-5
TGTGCCAGCAGTGAAGTCTCGGGCCAGGGCAATCAGCCCCAGCATTTT
CASSEVSGQGNQPQHF
>TRBD1|TRBV3-1/TRBV3-2|NA|TRBJ1-1
TGTGCCAGCAGCCCGCTGACAGGGGAATTCACTGAAGCTTTCTTT
CASSPLTGEFTEAFF
>NA|TRBV27|NA|TRBJ1-5
TGTGCCAGCAGTGAGACGGGCAGCAATCAGCCCCAGCATTTT
CASSETGSNQPQHF
>TRBD2|TRBV13|NA|TRBJ2-5
TGTGCCAGCAGCCTATTCGGGGGGGTCCAAGAGACCCAGTACTTC
CASSLFGGVQETQYF
>TRBD1|TRBV30|NA|TRBJ2-7
TGTGCCTATGCCGCCGGGACAGCCTTCTACGAGCAGTACTTC
CAYAAGTAFYEQYF
>TRBD2|TRBV27|NA|TRBJ2-1
TGTGCCAGCAGTTACGGGAGGTACAATGAGCAGTTCTTC
CASSYGRYNEQFF
>NA|TRBV3-1/TRBV3-2|NA|TRBJ1-2
TGTGCCAGCAGCCAGGCTGATAAAGGCTATGGCTACACCTTC
CASSQADKGYGYTF
>NA|TRBV28|NA|TRBJ1-2
TGTGCCAGCAGTACGGGTATTTCGGATGGCTACACCTTC
CASSTGISDGYTF
>TRBD2|TRBV4-2|NA|TRBJ2-1
TGTGCCAGCAGCCAAGAAGCCCCACTAGCGGGGGCCAATGAGCAGTTCTTC
CASSQEAPLAGANEQFF
>NA|TRBV18|NA|TRBJ2-2
TGTGCCAGCTCCCCTCTAGGGGTCAACACCGGGGAGCTGTTTTTT
CASSPLGVNTGELFF
>NA|TRBV5-5|NA|TRBJ1-5
TGTGCCAGCAGCTTGGTAGGGAGGAGCAATCAGCCCCAGCATTTT
CASSLVGRSNQPQHF
>TRBD1|TRBV4-1|once|TRBJ1-3
TGCGCCAGCAGCCAAGATGAGAACAGGGGGACCTCTGGAAACACCATATATTTT
CASSQDENRGTSGNTIYF
>NA|TRBV19|NA|TRBJ1-6
TGTGCCAGTACCATGGGTGGGGCATCCTATAATTCACCCCTCCACTTT
CASTMGGASYNSPLHF
>TRBD2|TRBV4-1|few|TRBJ2-7
TGCGCCAGCAGCCAAGTTGTGCCGGGGGGTACGGAGCAGTACTTC
CASSQVVPGGTEQYF
>TRBD1|TRBV7-8|NA|TRBJ1-3
TGTGCCAGCAGCAACCGACAGGGTGGTGGAAACACCATATATTTT
CASSNRQGGGNTIYF
>TRBD1|TRBV19|NA|TRBJ1-5
TGTGCCAGTAGTAAGGGACAGGGGACTACCAATCAGCCCCAGCATTTT
CASSKGQGTTNQPQHF
>NA|TRBV19|NA|TRBJ2-4
TGTGCCAGTGGTTCGACAGGCCTAGCCAAAAACATTCAGTACTTC
CASGSTGLAKNIQYF
>NA|TRBV5-5|NA|TRBJ2-5
TGTGCCAGCAGCTTGGTGTGGCTCGAAGAGACCCAGTACTTC
CASSLVWLEETQYF
>TRBD1|TRBV4-2|NA|TRBJ1-2
TGTGCCAGCAGCCAGGGACAGGGGAGAAGGAACTATGGCTACACCTTC
CASSQGQGRRNYGYTF
>NA|TRBV7-9|NA|TRBJ2-1
TGTGCCAGCAGCTTTAGACAATGGGACCAATCCCCCAATGAGCAGTTCTTC
CASSFRQWDQSPNEQFF
>TRBD1|TRBV2|NA|TRBJ1-2
TGTGCCAGCAAGTATACAGGGGGCTCCTATGGCTACACCTTC
CASKYTGGSYGYTF